This T cell receptor beta chain was identified in a study of long-term antiretroviral therapy in people with HIV. The run of the v3.0 immunoSEQ assay was at survey level. Some clones are missing from TCRdb's copy, which holds only in-frame ones; the method was immunoSEQ multiplex PCR. The repertoire holds 25,000 to 30,000 clones, with 70% to 90% as singletons. The CDR3 loop spans 15 amino acids. The germline V and J ends were trimmed by 6 bases and 5 bases, with 16 bases remaining between them. Germline CDR1 reads SNHLY; CDR2 reads FYNNEI. The sample holds a few counts of this clone. This specimen consisted of unsorted PBMCs, obtained 1.8 years after starting antiretroviral therapy. The chain links TRBV2 to TRBJ1-4; a weak D match, TRBD1 (6 bases). The source is a woman aged 18-29 years with HIV. The CDR3 reads CASSQTGTLNEKLFF. The CDR3 DNA is TGTGCCAGCAGCCAAACCGGGACACTGAATGAAAAACTGTTTTTT.